These T cell receptor beta chains were read from a single sample in a study of beta chain features in type 1 diabetes. Repertoires were generated with immunoSEQ multiplex PCR, while TCRdb's copy carries only in-frame clones and drops some. The sample includes 130,000 to 150,000 clones, roughly 48% of them seen just once. Sequenced input: Tregs from blood. These receptors were collected from a man between 18 and 35 years old in good health. CDR3s include the opening cysteine and the closing phenylalanine or tryptophan. The D gene is left open where the match is weak. The listing skips clone size in some rows; elsewhere it reads once, few, many or a size class.

j_gene: TRBJ2-2
v_gene: TRBV6-5
abundance: .
d_gene: .
CDR3aa: CASRSSRFGTGELFF
CDR3nt: TGTGCCAGCAGAAGCTCCCGGTTTGGCACCGGGGAGCTGTTTTTT

j_gene: TRBJ2-7
v_gene: TRBV18
abundance: .
d_gene: TRBD2
CDR3aa: CASSPASGGRGEQYF
CDR3nt: TGTGCCAGCTCACCAGCTAGCGGGGGGAGAGGGGAGCAGTACTTC

j_gene: TRBJ1-1
v_gene: TRBV27
abundance: once
d_gene: .
CDR3aa: CASSLSGVFWGGNTEAFF
CDR3nt: TGTGCCAGCAGTTTATCAGGGGTTTTTTGGGGGGGGAACACTGAAGCTTTCTTT

j_gene: TRBJ2-3
v_gene: TRBV11-2
abundance: few
d_gene: TRBD2
CDR3aa: CASSFSGRASDTQYF
CDR3nt: TGTGCCAGCAGCTTCAGCGGGAGGGCCTCGGATACGCAGTATTTT

j_gene: TRBJ1-2
v_gene: TRBV5-1
abundance: .
d_gene: .
CDR3aa: CASSPDSNYGYTF
CDR3nt: TGCGCCAGCAGCCCCGACAGTAACTATGGCTACACCTTC

j_gene: TRBJ2-5
v_gene: TRBV7-7
abundance: .
d_gene: TRBD1
CDR3aa: CASSPNRGETQYF
CDR3nt: TGTGCCAGCAGCCCCAACAGGGGAGAGACCCAGTACTTC

j_gene: TRBJ2-1
v_gene: TRBV19
abundance: once
d_gene: TRBD2
CDR3aa: CASSIGGGRGYNEQFF
CDR3nt: TGTGCCAGTAGTATAGGTGGCGGGAGGGGCTACAATGAGCAGTTCTTC

j_gene: TRBJ2-7
v_gene: TRBV29-1
abundance: .
d_gene: TRBD1
CDR3aa: CSVRNRGQRGEQYF
CDR3nt: TGCAGCGTTCGCAACAGGGGGCAACGCGGCGAGCAGTACTTC

j_gene: TRBJ2-3
v_gene: TRBV7-9
abundance: few
d_gene: .
CDR3aa: CASSLSLSTDTQYF
CDR3nt: TGTGCCAGCAGCTTATCCCTTAGCACAGATACGCAGTATTTT

j_gene: TRBJ2-7
v_gene: TRBV30
abundance: .
d_gene: .
CDR3aa: CAWSVRGREQYF
CDR3nt: TGTGCCTGGAGTGTTAGGGGTCGCGAGCAGTACTTC

j_gene: TRBJ1-5
v_gene: TRBV9
abundance: .
d_gene: .
CDR3aa: CASSAPGFVNQPQHF
CDR3nt: TGTGCCAGCAGCGCCCCAGGGTTTGTGAATCAGCCCCAGCATTTT

j_gene: TRBJ1-5
v_gene: TRBV19
abundance: few
d_gene: .
CDR3aa: CASSNEGGRPFQPQHF
CDR3nt: TGTGCCAGTAGTAATGAGGGCGGCCGACCTTTCCAGCCCCAGCATTTT

j_gene: TRBJ2-7
v_gene: TRBV5-1
abundance: .
d_gene: .
CDR3aa: CASSFRDIAYEQYF
CDR3nt: TGCGCCAGCAGCTTCCGGGACATCGCCTACGAGCAGTACTTC

j_gene: TRBJ2-1
v_gene: TRBV10-3
abundance: .
d_gene: .
CDR3aa: CAISLDLNEQFF
CDR3nt: TGTGCCATCAGTCTAGACCTTAATGAGCAGTTCTTC

j_gene: TRBJ2-2
v_gene: TRBV4-1
abundance: .
d_gene: TRBD2
CDR3aa: CASSPRGLAANTGELFF
CDR3nt: TGCGCCAGCAGCCCAAGGGGACTAGCGGCTAACACCGGGGAGCTGTTTTTT

j_gene: TRBJ2-7
v_gene: TRBV4-2
abundance: .
d_gene: TRBD2
CDR3aa: CASSQVTGGVYEQYF
CDR3nt: TGTGCCAGCAGCCAAGTGACGGGAGGGGTCTACGAGCAGTACTTC

j_gene: TRBJ2-7
v_gene: TRBV6-1
abundance: .
d_gene: TRBD1
CDR3aa: CASSGYETGGYEQYF
CDR3nt: TGTGCCAGCAGTGGGTACGAGACAGGGGGCTACGAGCAGTACTTC

j_gene: TRBJ2-1
v_gene: TRBV19
abundance: .
d_gene: TRBD2
CDR3aa: CASSSGTSGGALFF
CDR3nt: TGTGCCAGTAGTAGCGGGACTAGCGGGGGGGCTCTGTTCTTC

j_gene: TRBJ2-4
v_gene: TRBV20-1
abundance: few
d_gene: .
CDR3aa: CSADRQNIQYF
CDR3nt: TGCAGTGCTGACAGGCAAAACATTCAGTACTTC

j_gene: TRBJ2-1
v_gene: TRBV2
abundance: once
d_gene: .
CDR3aa: CASSERGRTGRLSYNEQFF
CDR3nt: TGTGCCAGCAGTGAGCGGGGGAGGACAGGGAGATTGTCTTACAATGAGCAGTTCTTC